This T cell receptor (beta chain) was found in a study of T cells in Graves' hyperthyroidism and ophthalmopathy. In patients aged 18 to 65, hyperthyroidism was newly diagnosed, with duration under 2 months. Before ophthalmopathy appeared, progressors gave blood at initial hyperthyroidism diagnosis. The authors obtained PBMCs from around 10 ml of fresh peripheral blood. Ten or more counts support this clonotype. Researchers took RNA transcripts and amplified the TCR beta CDR3 regions from them. HTBI primers were used for first-round RT-PCR of the TCR CDR3. TCRdb used MiXCR to reprocess the multiplex PCR reads, holding one entry per CDR3 protein. Of 250,000 or so distinct CDR3 sequences listed, 15% were seen once; the top ten hold 30%. This TCR was sampled from a woman aged 50 to 60 with Graves' hyperthyroidism that later progressed to Graves' ophthalmopathy. Sequencing was done on a sample of blood.

CDR3 sequence reads: CASSELTIGYTF. The CDR3 DNA reads as TGTGCCAGCAGTGAACTGACGATAGGCTACACCTTC. The chain carries TRBV2 and TRBJ1-2, with no clear D. Germline lookup yields CDR1 SNHLY and CDR2 FYNNEI. With 2 bases removed from V and 8 bases from J, the gap between germline ends came to 9 bases. CDR3 length: 12 amino acids. The complete variable domain, with remaining parts taken from reference TRBV2 and TRBJ1-2, reads EPEVTQTPSHQVTQMGQEVILRCVPISNHLYFYWYRQILGQKVEFLVSFYNNEISEKSEIFDDQFSVERPDGSNFTLKIRSTKLEDSAMYFCASSELTIGYTFGSGTRLTVV.